Listed below are T cell receptor beta chains from one sample, sequenced in a study of blood T cell repertoires in COVID-19. Sequenced by immunoSEQ multiplex PCR; TCRdb stores in-frame clones only, minus some. The sample holds 50,000 to 60,000 clones, 90% to 95% seen once. Sequenced sample: peripheral blood. The receptor source for this set is a woman aged 80 or over with acute or convalescent COVID-19. CDR3s include the opening cysteine and the closing phenylalanine or tryptophan.

v_call cdr3_length cdr3_aa
TRBV18 15 CASSLGDRGNQPQHF
TRBV5-4 17 CASSLGASTNSYNEQFF
TRBV6-6 15 CASSLQGTGANVLTF
TRBV2 14 CASSELETSGTLYF
TRBV5-1 19 CASSLGHLGQYSGANVLTF
TRBV2 13 CASSGQTNTEAFF
TRBV9 16 CASSPFVGGFDEKLFF
TRBV27 14 CASSSGQANQPQHF
TRBV7-2 15 CASSPGLGSYNEQFF
TRBV30 16 CAWTSGYSLGGYGYTF
TRBV2 13 CASTAGGTDTQYF
TRBV9 13 CASSVTTGNGYTF
TRBV19 16 CASSHGQTLAKNIQYF
TRBV5-1 16 CASSLGSGTNTGELFF
TRBV6-6 13 CASSPDRDYGYTF
TRBV5-4 16 CASSKRVGTTTGELFF
TRBV11-3 13 CASSAWMRDEQFF
TRBV11-3 15 CASSSSSGWDEKLFF
TRBV28 15 CASSQTSVGSGELFF
TRBV9 18 CASSEGAFGVSSGNTIYF
TRBV2 15 CASSEPGISGNTIYF
TRBV18 13 CASKEQRQETQYF
TRBV27 15 CASSSNTGGGYGYTF
TRBV6-5 16 CASSFPGQGHQETQYF
TRBV3-1/TRBV3-2 12 CASSHITDTQYF
TRBV19 13 CASRPTGNQPQHF
TRBV3-1/TRBV3-2 15 CASSHSSGGTDTQYF
TRBV5-1 15 CASSLDSSYNSPLHF
TRBV19 16 CASSIDTTGSSYEQYF
TRBV5-1 18 CASSLSHQTGGAIDTQYF
TRBV7-3 14 CASSPGTVQQGYTF